One and the same sample provided the 10 T cell receptor beta chains below, sequenced in a study of cytomegalovirus exposure and HLA in healthy donors. PCR primers comprised 60 Vbeta and 13 Jbeta primers. Assay used: immunoSEQ multiplex PCR; TCRdb lists only in-frame clones, some missing. The sample lists around 200,000 clones, 82% occurring once. The sequencing sample was made of PBMCs. The receptors come from a man in his forties in good health and CMV-seropositive.

As DNA, the CDR3 is TGTGCCAGCGGACTAGGGGCACAAGGCACAGATACGCAGTATTTT. This sequence encodes CASGLGAQGTDTQYF. The chain carries TRBV5-8 and TRBJ2-3; 7 bases fit TRBD2. Losses at the gene ends were 7 bases for V and 1 base for J; bases not matched to a gene: 9. The germline CDR1 and CDR2 sequences are SGHTS and YDEGEE. This CDR3 is built from 15 residues.

Only one count was recorded for this clone. This sequence joins TRBV6-5 and TRBJ2-3; 8 positions agree with TRBD1. Germline CDR1 is MNHEY and CDR2 is SVGAGI. This CDR3 contains 13 residues. V was clipped by 10 bases and J by 0 bases; unmatched bases: 3. The CDR3 DNA follows: TGTGCCACCCGGACAGGGAGCACAGATACGCAGTATTTT. Residues: CATRTGSTDTQYF.

The chain recombines TRBV21-1 with TRBJ2-7; the table gives TRBD2 as D, unverified against the DNA. TRBV21-1 is recorded as a pseudogene. The CDR3 length is 19 residues. This CDR3 reads CASSPPVGRPSGSPNEQYV. The CDR3 region has the DNA TGTGCCAGCAGCCCCCCCGTCGGGAGGCCTAGCGGGAGTCCCAACGAGCAGTACGTC.

In this sample, this clone turned up a few times. The rearrangement joins TRBV27 to TRBJ1-6; 7 bases are shared with TRBD1. This CDR3 contains 14 residues. In germline, CDR1 is MNHEY, CDR2 SMNVEV (reference sequence). V shed 6 bases, J shed 10 bases, and the junction held 9 bases outside the gene matches. The CDR3 region has the DNA TGTGCCAGCAGAGTATTACAGGGGTACTCACCCCTCCACTTT. Its protein product is CASRVLQGYSPLHF.

The chain joins TRBV5-1 to TRBJ1-1; D is uncertain. The V and J ends lost 0 bases and 4 bases respectively, with 10 bases between them. Germline loops: CDR1 SGHRS, CDR2 YFSETQ. CDR3 length: 14 amino acids. The CDR3 coding sequence is TGCGCCAGCAGCTTGGGGCTGGCCACCACTGAAGCTTTCTTT. It translates to CASSLGLATTEAFF.

The gene calls are TRBV29-1 and TRBJ2-1; 7 nucleotides line up with TRBD2. CDR1 is SQVTM, CDR2 ANQGSEA, per germline. CDR3 length: 13 residues. With 3 bases clipped from V and 8 bases from J, the junction kept 7 bases outside the gene matches. CDR3 DNA: TGCAGCGTTGACAGCGGGATTTACGATGAGCAGTTCTTC. It is translated as CSVDSGIYDEQFF.

CDR3 in DNA: TGTGCCAGCAGCCATGCCGGGACAGGGGCCGATATGTACGAGCAGTACGTC. This codes for CASSHAGTGADMYEQYV. The chain uses TRBV11-2 and TRBJ2-7; 10 bases are shared with TRBD1. The J segment lost 4 bases and the V segment lost 5 bases, leaving 14 bases of the junction unmatched. The length of the CDR3 is 17 residues. Germline V gives CDR1 SGHAT, CDR2 FQNNGV.

This clone appeared a few times. CDR3: CASSYRTLNYGYTF. DNA for the CDR3: TGTGCCAGCAGTTACAGGACCCTTAACTATGGCTACACCTTC. This chain uses TRBV2 with TRBJ1-2; maybe TRBD1 (5 bases). V was trimmed by 5 bases and J by 1 base, leaving 11 bases between them. The V gene's germline CDR1 is SNHLY and CDR2 FYNNEI. CDR3 size: 14 residues.

The chain uses TRBV11-2 and TRBJ1-1; 7 nucleotides align to TRBD1. Trimming removed 5 bases from V and 6 bases from J; junction bases left unmatched: 6. Germline assignment: CDR1 SGHAT and CDR2 FQNNGV. The CDR3 length is 13 residues. The CDR3 sequence is CASSEGGGAEAFF. CDR3 sequence (DNA): TGTGCCAGCAGCGAAGGGGGCGGGGCTGAAGCTTTCTTT.

The table lists this clone with a few counts. Germline and junction disagree at one end, which may indicate a read error. The CDR3 spells CASSQGMGLYEQYF. The CDR3 nucleotides read TGCGCCAGCAGTCAAGGTATGGGGCTCTACGAGCAGTACTTC. The chain has TRBV4-1 and TRBJ2-7; D might be TRBD1 (5 bases). This CDR3 has 14 residues. The V gene's germline CDR1 is MGHRA and CDR2 YSYEKL.